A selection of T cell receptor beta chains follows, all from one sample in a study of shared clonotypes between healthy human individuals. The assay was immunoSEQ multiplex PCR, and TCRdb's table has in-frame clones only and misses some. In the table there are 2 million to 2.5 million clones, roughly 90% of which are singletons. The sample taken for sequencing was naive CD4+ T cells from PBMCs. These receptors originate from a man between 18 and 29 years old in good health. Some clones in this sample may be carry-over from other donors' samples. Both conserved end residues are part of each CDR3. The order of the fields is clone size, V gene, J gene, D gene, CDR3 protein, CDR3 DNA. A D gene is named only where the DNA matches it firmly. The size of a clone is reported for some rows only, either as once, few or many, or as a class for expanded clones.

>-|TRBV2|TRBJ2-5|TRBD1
CASTLRDRGETQYF
TGTGCCAGCACTCTCCGGGACAGGGGAGAGACCCAGTACTTC
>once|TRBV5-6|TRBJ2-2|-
CASSFMQRTNTGELFF
TGTGCCAGCAGCTTTATGCAACGGACGAACACCGGGGAGCTGTTTTTT
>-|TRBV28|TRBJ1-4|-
CASSSFRDTYEKLFF
TGTGCCAGCAGCTCCTTCCGGGACACTTATGAAAAACTGTTTTTT
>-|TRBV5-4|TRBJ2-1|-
CASSLRSGSYNEQFF
TGTGCCAGCAGCTTGCGTTCCGGGTCCTACAATGAGCAGTTCTTC
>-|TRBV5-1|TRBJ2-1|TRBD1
CASSFGGTGGYNEQFF
TGCGCCAGCAGTTTTGGTGGGACAGGGGGCTACAATGAGCAGTTCTTC
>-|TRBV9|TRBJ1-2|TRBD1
CASSADPGGPFYTF
TGTGCCAGCAGCGCCGACCCAGGGGGCCCTTTCTACACCTTC
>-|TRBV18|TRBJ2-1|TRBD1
CASSPPGQGSYNEQFF
TGTGCCAGCTCACCACCGGGACAGGGGTCCTACAATGAGCAGTTCTTC
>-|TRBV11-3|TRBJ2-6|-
CASRPAGANVLTF
TGTGCCAGCAGACCGGCTGGGGCCAACGTCCTGACTTTC
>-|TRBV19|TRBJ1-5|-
CASRGTGARGNQPQHF
TGTGCCAGTAGAGGTACGGGGGCGCGGGGCAATCAGCCCCAGCATTTT
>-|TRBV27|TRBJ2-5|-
CASSPLAIQETQYF
TGTGCCAGCAGTCCCCTAGCGATCCAAGAGACCCAGTACTTC
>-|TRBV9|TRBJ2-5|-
CASSGGGQETQYF
TGTGCCAGCAGCGGCGGAGGCCAAGAGACCCAGTACTTC
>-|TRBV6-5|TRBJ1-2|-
CASSYSRLKYGYTF
TGTGCCAGCAGTTACTCGAGACTGAAATATGGCTACACCTTC
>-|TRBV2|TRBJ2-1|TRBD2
CASTASGSYYNEQFF
TGTGCCAGCACTGCTAGCGGGAGTTACTACAATGAGCAGTTCTTC
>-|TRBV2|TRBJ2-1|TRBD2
CASRETSGRYNEQFF
TGTGCCAGCAGGGAGACTAGCGGGAGGTACAATGAGCAGTTCTTC
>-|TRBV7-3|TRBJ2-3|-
CASSEGGRRTDTQYF
TGTGCCAGCAGCGAGGGGGGACGCCGCACAGATACGCAGTATTTT
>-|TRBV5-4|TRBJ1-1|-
CASSLAKTGNTEAFF
TGTGCCAGCAGCTTGGCCAAAACGGGGAACACTGAAGCTTTCTTT
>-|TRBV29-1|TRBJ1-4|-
CSGGRQGEKLFF
TGCAGCGGGGGCAGGCAGGGAGAAAAACTGTTTTTT
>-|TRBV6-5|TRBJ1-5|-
CASSPTDRRGQPQHF
TGTGCCAGCAGTCCGACGGACCGTAGGGGTCAGCCCCAGCATTTT
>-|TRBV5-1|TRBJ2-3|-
CASSFEGTDTQYF
TGCGCCAGCAGCTTTGAGGGGACAGATACGCAGTATTTT
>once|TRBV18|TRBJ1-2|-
CASSLGHLYGYTF
TGTGCCAGCTCACTGGGGCATTTATATGGCTACACCTTC
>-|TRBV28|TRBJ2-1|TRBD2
CASSLGTSVSLGFF
TGTGCCAGCAGTTTGGGGACTAGCGTTTCATTAGGGTTCTTC
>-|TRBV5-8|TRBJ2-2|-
CASSLVHPVRTGELFF
TGTGCCAGCAGCTTGGTACACCCTGTGCGCACCGGGGAGCTGTTTTTT
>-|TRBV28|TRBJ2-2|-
CASGLGGGGGELFF
TGTGCCAGCGGCCTTGGAGGGGGCGGCGGGGAGCTGTTTTTT
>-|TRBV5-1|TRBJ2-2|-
CASSIQNTGELFF
TGCGCCAGCAGCATACAGAACACCGGGGAGCTGTTTTTT
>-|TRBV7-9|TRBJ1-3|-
CASSTLQGTGNTIYF
TGTGCCAGCAGCACCTTACAGGGAACTGGAAACACCATATATTTT
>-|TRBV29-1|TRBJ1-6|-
CSVGDHNSPLHF
TGCAGCGTTGGCGATCATAATTCACCCCTCCACTTT
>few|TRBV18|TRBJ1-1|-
CASSTGGALSSTEAFF
TGTGCCAGCTCGACCGGCGGAGCTTTAAGTAGCACTGAAGCTTTCTTT
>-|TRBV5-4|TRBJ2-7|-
CASSLGGRASYEQYF
TGTGCCAGCAGCTTGGGGGGCAGGGCCTCCTACGAGCAGTACTTC
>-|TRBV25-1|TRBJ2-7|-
CASSELHLYEQYF
TGTGCCAGCAGTGAATTACACCTCTACGAGCAGTACTTC